What follows is one T cell receptor beta chain and its context. Additional DNA sequences in this sample encode the identical CDR3. The data are from a study of shared clonotypes between healthy human individuals. The CDR3 consists of 13 residues. V was cut by 4 bases and J by 3 bases, with 9 bases left in between. The germline V gene has CDR1 MDHEN and CDR2 SYDVKM. The assay ran at deep level. Unsorted PBMC replicate PCRs used approximately 280 ng DNA, 25,000 to 35,000 T cell genomes. Assay: immunoSEQ multiplex PCR; the TCRdb copy retains only in-frame clones and omits some. The table lists about 520,000 clones, roughly 80% of them singletons. Donors were healthy HIV-negative adults without recently reported acute infections or vaccinations. Without sorting, samples used approximately 99 million PBMCs for genomic DNA.

The sample taken for sequencing was PBMCs. This chain connects TRBV28 to TRBJ1-2; D is uncertain. This receptor was taken from a woman between 40 and 55 years old in good health. Some clones in this sample may be carry-over from other donors' samples. CDR3 in DNA: TGTGCCAGCAGTTCACCCCGCTACTATGGCTACACCTTC. This codes for CASSSPRYYGYTF.